The sequence of this T cell receptor (beta chain) was determined in a study of technical replicates of blood from several donors (dated by TCRdb to about 2017). For this clone: There is no known antigen for this receptor. Base-call qualities are not available, and no considerably larger clone is one nucleotide away.

Trimming leaves V shorter by 5 bases and J shorter by 2 bases, with the junction holding 8 bases beyond the gene matches. CDR1 and CDR2 are drawn from the germline V gene: MGHRA, YSYEKL. The CDR3 has 18 amino acids, counting the end cysteine and phenylalanine. Here the CDR3 DNA is all that survives: 54 bases in frame from base 1. The library was produced with the immunoSEQ multiplex PCR assay. Imported from immuneACCESS, the table was reduced by TCRdb to in-frame sequences with V and J called. These copies leave out some clones; in studies compared against another copy, an unresolved V gene accounts for under half, and the cause of the remainder is not known. The sample includes 80,000 to 95,000 clones, with nearly 95% observed a single time. 0.2% to 0.3% of the sample belongs to the ten largest clones.

This receptor chain uses TRBV4-1 and TRBJ2-2; TRBD2 agrees with 13 junctional bases. The sample consisted of T cells isolated from PBMCs. The origin of this receptor is a human donor in good health. The nucleotide sequence reads TGCGCCAGCAGCACCCGACTAGCGGGAGGTAAAAACACCGGGGAGCTGTTTTTT. This translates into CASSTRLAGGKNTGELFF.